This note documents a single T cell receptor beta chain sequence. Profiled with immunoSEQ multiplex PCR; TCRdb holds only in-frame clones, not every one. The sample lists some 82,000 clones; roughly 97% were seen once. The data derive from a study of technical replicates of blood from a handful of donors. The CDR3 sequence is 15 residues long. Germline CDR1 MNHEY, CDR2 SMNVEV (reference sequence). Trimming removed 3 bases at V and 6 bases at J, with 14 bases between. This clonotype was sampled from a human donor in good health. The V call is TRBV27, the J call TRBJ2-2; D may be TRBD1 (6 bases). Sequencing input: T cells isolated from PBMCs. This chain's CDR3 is CASSFGTPPAGELFF. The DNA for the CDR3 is TGTGCCAGCAGTTTTGGGACACCCCCCGCCGGGGAGCTGTTTTTT.